This TCR beta chain was identified during a study of blood T cell repertoires in COVID-19. In the original workflow: Estimates of nucleated cell counts were drawn from the amplification of reference gene primers. Profiling relied on immunoSEQ multiplex PCR, and the TCRdb table lists in-frame clones only, not all of them. That table is the source of V, J and clone size, and D and trimming were worked out from the DNA. Altogether around 480,000 clones are present, about nine tenths being singletons, with the ten largest covering over 10%. Source material: peripheral blood. This clonotype was sampled from a woman aged 45-65 years with COVID-19, enrolled during active disease.

The CDR3 protein is CASSQFLSGSTDTQYF. The CDR3 nucleotides are TGTGCCAGCAGCCAGTTTCTCAGCGGATCGACAGATACGCAGTATTTT. This chain links TRBV3-1 (or the pseudogene TRBV3-2) with TRBJ2-3; D might be TRBD2 (5 bases). Trimming took 3 bases from V and 3 from J, leaving 16 bases between them. The V gene's germline CDR1 is LGHDT and CDR2 YNNKEL (reference sequence). The CDR3 is 16 residues long.